This is a list of T cell receptor beta chains from one sample in a study of blood T cell repertoires in COVID-19. Only in-frame clones appear in the TCRdb table, and some are missing; sequencing was by immunoSEQ multiplex PCR. The sample lists hundreds of thousands of clones; 80% to 90% were seen once. The sequenced sample was PBMCs or T cells enriched from blood (not recorded which). These receptors were obtained from a young man who had recovered from COVID-19. CDR3s include the opening cysteine and the closing phenylalanine or tryptophan. The D gene is left open where the match is weak. For some rows the clone size is stated as once, few or many, or as a class when expanded; others skip it.

TRBJ2-5,TRBV7-9,-,TRBD2,CASSPLAGGQKTQYF,TGTGCCAGCAGCCCCCTAGCGGGAGGGCAGAAGACCCAGTACTTC
TRBJ2-2,TRBV12-3/TRBV12-4,-,TRBD2,CASSPGGTGELFF,TGTGCCAGCAGCCCGGGGGGGACCGGGGAGCTGTTTTTT
TRBJ2-7,TRBV7-8,-,-,CASSFDINEQYF,TGTGCCAGCAGCTTCGACATTAACGAGCAGTACTTC
TRBJ2-7,TRBV28,-,TRBD1,CASSSQGAYEQYF,TGTGCCAGCAGTTCGCAGGGGGCCTACGAGCAGTACTTC
TRBJ1-1,TRBV19,-,-,CASSWRDALEAFF,TGTGCCAGTAGTTGGCGGGACGCGCTTGAAGCTTTCTTT
TRBJ2-3,TRBV2,once,-,CASSGLGTDTQYF,TGTGCCAGCAGTGGGCTGGGCACAGATACGCAGTATTTT
TRBJ1-1,TRBV7-8,-,-,CASSLDRVVLTEAFF,TGTGCCAGCAGCTTAGACAGGGTGGTCTTGACTGAAGCTTTCTTT
TRBJ1-2,TRBV19,-,TRBD1,CATLPTGASMLNYGYTF,TGTGCCACCCTGCCGACAGGGGCGTCCATGCTTAACTATGGCTACACCTTC
TRBJ2-1,TRBV27,-,-,CASSYSSSYNEQFF,TGTGCCAGCAGTTATAGTAGTTCCTACAATGAGCAGTTCTTC
TRBJ2-7,TRBV7-2,-,TRBD1,CASSLAGTGGGSYEQYF,TGTGCCAGCAGCTTAGCCGGGACAGGCGGAGGCTCCTACGAGCAGTACTTC
TRBJ2-1,TRBV11-2,once,-,CASSLGKGSYNEQFF,TGTGCCAGCAGCCTAGGAAAGGGGTCCTACAATGAGCAGTTCTTC
TRBJ1-2,TRBV18,-,TRBD1,CASQRTGNNYGYTF,TGTGCCAGCCAAAGGACAGGCAACAACTATGGCTACACCTTC
TRBJ1-1,TRBV28,-,-,CASSLIAGENTEAFF,TGTGCCAGCAGTTTGATCGCAGGGGAGAACACTGAAGCTTTCTTT
TRBJ1-6,TRBV6-2/TRBV6-3,-,TRBD1,CASSSGGGNSPLHF,TGTGCCAGCAGTTCAGGGGGCGGTAATTCACCCCTCCACTTT
TRBJ1-1,TRBV4-3,-,-,CASSQVEGTTEAFF,TGCGCCAGCAGCCAAGTGGAGGGTACCACTGAAGCTTTCTTT
TRBJ1-1,TRBV5-1,-,TRBD1,CASSRTGSGTEAFF,TGCGCCAGCAGCCGGACAGGGTCAGGAACTGAAGCTTTCTTT
TRBJ1-5,TRBV28,once,-,CASSDPRVFNQPQHF,TGTGCCAGCAGTGATCCCAGGGTTTTCAATCAGCCCCAGCATTTT
TRBJ1-4,TRBV5-4,-,-,CASSLQGNVEKLFF,TGTGCCAGCAGCTTACAGGGAAACGTTGAAAAACTGTTTTTT
TRBJ2-7,TRBV28,-,TRBD1,CASSSGTGHYEQYF,TGTGCCAGCAGTTCTGGGACAGGACACTACGAGCAGTACTTC
TRBJ2-2,TRBV4-1,-,TRBD1,CASSQDTTGDRTGELFF,TGCGCCAGCAGCCAAGATACCACAGGGGACCGAACCGGGGAGCTGTTTTTT
TRBJ2-1,TRBV11-3,-,-,CASSLGFRDIGEQFF,TGTGCCAGCAGCTTAGGGTTCCGGGACATCGGTGAGCAGTTCTTC
TRBJ1-2,TRBV18,once,-,CASSPGPTGNGYTF,TGTGCCAGCTCACCCGGACCGACGGGAAATGGCTACACCTTC
TRBJ1-2,TRBV28,once,TRBD1,CASTYSPLRDRNYGYTF,TGTGCCAGCACCTATTCCCCACTCCGGGACAGAAACTATGGCTACACCTTC
TRBJ2-7,TRBV6-5,-,-,CASSPEGLALHF,TGTGCCAGCAGCCCCGAGGGTCTGGCGTTGCACTTC
TRBJ1-5,TRBV4-2,many,-,CASSQAPSSQPQHF,TGTGCCAGCAGCCAAGCTCCCAGTTCCCAGCCCCAGCATTTT
TRBJ1-5,TRBV19,few,TRBD1,CASKDRDWNQPQHF,TGTGCCAGTAAGGACAGGGATTGGAATCAGCCCCAGCATTTT
TRBJ1-5,TRBV30,-,-,CAWSVRGSNQPQHF,TGTGCCTGGAGTGTGCGGGGTAGCAATCAGCCCCAGCATTTT
TRBJ2-2,TRBV11-2,-,TRBD2,CASSLASGRFSGELFF,TGTGCCAGCAGCTTAGCTAGCGGGAGATTCAGCGGGGAGCTGTTTTTT
TRBJ1-2,TRBV27,once,-,CASSQRGGIGYTF,TGTGCCAGCAGTCAAAGGGGGGGAATAGGCTACACCTTC
TRBJ2-7,TRBV6-5,-,-,CASSPSGSSYEQYF,TGTGCCAGCAGTCCCTCCGGGAGCTCCTACGAGCAGTACTTC
TRBJ1-1,TRBV11-2,-,TRBD1,CASSLGGQTIYPPEAFF,TGTGCCAGCAGCTTAGGGGGACAGACTATTTACCCTCCTGAAGCTTTCTTT
TRBJ1-3,TRBV5-4,-,-,CASSLGGLSGNTIYF,TGTGCCAGCAGCTTGGGAGGGCTCTCTGGAAACACCATATATTTT
TRBJ2-3,TRBV5-8,-,-,CASSFALGGVTDTQYF,TGTGCCAGCAGCTTTGCGTTGGGGGGAGTCACAGATACGCAGTATTTT
TRBJ1-2,TRBV19,-,TRBD1,CASSIEDRADYTF,TGTGCCAGTAGTATAGAAGACAGGGCGGACTACACCTTC
TRBJ2-3,TRBV7-8,-,-,CASSLQVTDTQYF,TGTGCCAGCAGCTTGCAGGTTACAGATACGCAGTATTTT
TRBJ2-6,TRBV6-5,few,-,CASISGPGANVLTF,TGTGCCAGCATATCAGGGCCAGGGGCCAACGTCCTGACTTTC
TRBJ1-6,TRBV11-2,-,-,CASNKLQNSPLHF,TGTGCCAGCAACAAATTACAGAATTCACCCCTCCACTTT
TRBJ1-1,TRBV11-2,-,TRBD1,CASSIDRGTEAFF,TGTGCCAGCAGCATAGACAGGGGCACTGAAGCTTTCTTT
TRBJ1-1,TRBV5-4,-,TRBD1,CASSADRGSLRAFF,TGTGCCAGCAGCGCGGACAGGGGCTCCCTAAGGGCTTTCTTT
TRBJ2-1,TRBV28,-,TRBD2,CASSPGLAGNEQFF,TGTGCCAGCAGTCCGGGACTAGCGGGCAATGAGCAGTTCTTC
TRBJ2-7,TRBV18,-,TRBD1,CASSQPGQGSYEQYF,TGTGCCAGCTCCCAACCGGGACAGGGGTCTTACGAGCAGTACTTC
TRBJ2-7,TRBV5-4,-,-,CASSLERGRYEQYF,TGTGCCAGCAGCTTGGAAAGGGGTCGATACGAGCAGTACTTC
TRBJ1-1,TRBV11-3,few,-,CASSLEGGTEAFF,TGTGCCAGCAGCCTCGAGGGGGGGACTGAAGCTTTCTTT
TRBJ1-5,TRBV6-1,-,-,CASSEAGGPGQPQHF,TGTGCCAGCAGTGAAGCGGGCGGACCAGGGCAGCCCCAGCATTTT
TRBJ2-7,TRBV28,-,TRBD2,CASSRPKSGRSYEQYF,TGTGCCAGCAGCCGCCCAAAGAGCGGGAGGTCCTACGAGCAGTACTTC
TRBJ2-7,TRBV29-1,once,TRBD2,CSVSSGASYEQYF,TGCAGCGTTTCAAGCGGGGCCTCCTACGAGCAGTACTTC
TRBJ2-5,TRBV9,once,-,CASSATGETQYF,TGTGCCAGCAGCGCGACGGGGGAGACCCAGTACTTC
TRBJ1-2,TRBV6-5,-,TRBD1,CASITFGTGSVGYTF,TGTGCCAGCATTACCTTCGGGACAGGGTCGGTAGGCTACACCTTC